This T cell receptor (beta chain) was captured by sequencing in a study of T cell changes during pregnancy in multiple sclerosis. Only in-frame clones appear in the TCRdb table, and some are missing; sequencing was by immunoSEQ multiplex PCR. The repertoire has tens of thousands of clones, roughly nine tenths of them found once; the top ten carry about 0.85%. The sequenced sample was peripheral blood, obtained before pregnancy. The sequence was obtained from a female donor with multiple sclerosis, enrolled in a pregnancy study.

CDR3: CASSMRALSNSPLHF. The CDR3 DNA is TGTGCCAGTAGTATGAGAGCTCTCTCTAATTCACCCCTCCACTTT. The chain recombines TRBV19 with TRBJ1-6; unclear D gene. Germline-derived CDR1 and CDR2 are LNHDA and SQIVND (reference sequence). V shed 3 bases and J shed 6 bases, with 12 bases lying between them. This CDR3 has 15 residues.